These T cell receptor beta chains were read from a single sample in a study of T cell responses to AZD1222 COVID-19 vaccine. Sequencing used immunoSEQ multiplex PCR; TCRdb keeps in-frame clones, though not all of them. The sample includes 100,000 to 150,000 clones, roughly 91% of them seen just once. The sample consisted of peripheral blood, taken on day 0 of AZD1222 vaccination. Receptors were obtained from an adult in good health. Both conserved end residues are part of each CDR3. D genes are given only for firm matches. The size field is filled for only some rows; it gives once, few, many or a size class.

NA NA TRBJ1-1 TRBV29-1 TGCAGCGTTGTGCCGACAAACACTGAAGCTTTCTTT CSVVPTNTEAFF
NA NA TRBJ1-1 TRBV6-6 TGTGCCAGCAGTTACTCCGGGCAGATGAACACTGAAGCTTTCTTT CASSYSGQMNTEAFF
NA NA TRBJ2-1 TRBV5-6 TGTGCCAGCAGCTTGGAGGGGGTCCTCCCCTACAATGAGCAGTTCTTC CASSLEGVLPYNEQFF
once TRBD1 TRBJ2-7 TRBV5-1 TGCGCCAGCAGTCCTAACCCGGGACAGCGAATCTACGAGCAGTACTTC CASSPNPGQRIYEQYF
once NA TRBJ2-5 TRBV5-1 TGCGCCAGCACACAAAACCAAGAGACCCAGTACTTC CASTQNQETQYF
NA NA TRBJ2-3 TRBV7-2 TGTGCCAGCAGGAACAGGGCTAGCACAGATACGCAGTATTTT CASRNRASTDTQYF
NA TRBD2 TRBJ2-3 TRBV20-1 TGCAGTGCTAGTGCCCTGAGACCCGGGAGGGCCGGCACAGATACGCAGTATTTT CSASALRPGRAGTDTQYF
NA TRBD1 TRBJ1-2 TRBV5-4 TGTGCCAGCAGCTTGGTAGGGGGCGGTGGTAGTATTGGCTACACCTTC CASSLVGGGGSIGYTF
NA TRBD2 TRBJ2-1 TRBV24-1 TGTGCCACCAGTGATTCATGGGGGGGAAATGAGCAGTTCTTC CATSDSWGGNEQFF
NA NA TRBJ1-1 TRBV11-3 TGTGCCAGCAGCTTTAGTGCAGGGAACACTGAAGCTTTCTTT CASSFSAGNTEAFF
NA TRBD2 TRBJ2-1 TRBV7-2 TGTGCCAGCAGCCGGACTAGCGGGAACTCCTACAATGAGCAGTTCTTC CASSRTSGNSYNEQFF
NA NA TRBJ1-5 TRBV19 TGTGCCAGTAGTATCTGGGCAGCTAGCAATCAGCCCCAGCATTTT CASSIWAASNQPQHF
NA NA TRBJ2-7 TRBV7-2 TGTGCCAGCAGCTTAACCGGGGACACCTACGAGCAGTACTTC CASSLTGDTYEQYF
NA NA TRBJ1-2 TRBV29-1 TGCAGCGTGGGACACCCCTCGAGAGGCTACACCTTC CSVGHPSRGYTF
NA NA TRBJ1-5 TRBV18 TGTGCCAGCTCACCTTCCATGGATCAGCCCCAGCATTTT CASSPSMDQPQHF
NA TRBD1 TRBJ2-1 TRBV4-3 TGCGCCAGCAGCCAAGCGAGGGGGCTGTCCAATGAGCAGTTCTTC CASSQARGLSNEQFF
NA NA TRBJ1-2 TRBV2 TGTGCCAGCACCCGGCGGCGGTCGGATTTGAGAGACACCTTC CASTRRRSDLRDTF
NA NA TRBJ1-3 TRBV24-1 TGTGCCACCAGTGACAGCCGGACAGCCGGAAACACCATATATTTT CATSDSRTAGNTIYF
NA TRBD1 TRBJ1-5 TRBV7-2 TGTGCCAGCAGCTCCGGGACAGGGAAGGGTCAGCCCCAGCATTTT CASSSGTGKGQPQHF
NA TRBD2 TRBJ2-7 TRBV7-2 TGTGCCAGCAGCCCCAGACTAGCGGGAGGATACGAGCAGTACTTC CASSPRLAGGYEQYF
NA NA TRBJ1-6 TRBV4-2 TGTGCCAGCAGCCAAGCCGCCACAGCCTATTCACCCCTCCACTTT CASSQAATAYSPLHF
NA NA TRBJ2-1 TRBV7-2 TGTGCCAGCAGCTTGGAGGGGCCCCTTGCGGGAAGTGAGCAGTTCTTC CASSLEGPLAGSEQFF
NA TRBD1 TRBJ1-1 TRBV19 TGTGCCAGTAAATCACAGGGGTTCAGGACTGAAGCTTTCTTT CASKSQGFRTEAFF
NA TRBD2 TRBJ2-7 TRBV11-2 TGTGCCAGCAGCTTTGGCGGGGGGGCCTACGAGCAGTACTTC CASSFGGGAYEQYF
NA TRBD1 TRBJ1-2 TRBV5-6 TGTGCCAGCAGCTTGGGGCAGGGGGGCTATGGCTACACCTTC CASSLGQGGYGYTF
few NA TRBJ2-1 TRBV9 TGTGCCAGCAGCCCCTTTGAAGGTGAGCAGTTCTTC CASSPFEGEQFF
NA NA TRBJ1-5 TRBV6-5 TGTGCCAGCAGGTCCACAGGGATCAGCAATCAGCCCCAGCATTTT CASRSTGISNQPQHF
NA NA TRBJ2-1 TRBV27 TGTGCCAGCAGACGCGGACTTCATGACAATGAGCAGTTCTTC CASRRGLHDNEQFF
NA NA TRBJ1-1 TRBV6-1 TGTGCCAGCAGTGAAGACCCCGTACAGGTGGGCAACACTGAAGCTTTCTTT CASSEDPVQVGNTEAFF
NA NA TRBJ2-5 TRBV5-1 TGCGCCAGCAGGGGTGGGGGGCAGGAGACCCAGTACTTC CASRGGGQETQYF
NA NA TRBJ1-3 TRBV3-1/TRBV3-2 TGTGCCAGCAGTCAACGAGGAGGGAGGACCGGAAACACCATATATTTT CASSQRGGRTGNTIYF
NA NA TRBJ1-5 TRBV19 TGTGCCAGTAGGGCAGTGGCCCGCCAGCCCCAGCATTTT CASRAVARQPQHF
NA NA TRBJ1-2 TRBV5-1 TGCGCCAGCAGCGTGGAATCCCGGCTGGGCTACACCTTC CASSVESRLGYTF
NA TRBD2 TRBJ2-7 TRBV10-3 TGTGCCATCAGTGAGTCGAACGTACTAGCGGGGGCCTACGAGCAGTACTTC CAISESNVLAGAYEQYF
NA TRBD1 TRBJ1-2 TRBV29-1 TGCAGCGTACAACAGGGGGTGAATGGCTACACCTTC CSVQQGVNGYTF
NA NA TRBJ2-2 TRBV6-5 TGTGCCAGCAGTTATCCCGGGCAGACGAACACCGGGGAGCTGTTTTTT CASSYPGQTNTGELFF
once NA TRBJ1-5 TRBV6-2/TRBV6-3 TGTGCCAGCAGTTATACGGGACGTCAGCCCCAGCATTTT CASSYTGRQPQHF
NA TRBD1 TRBJ1-1 TRBV19 TGTGCCAGTAGCAGACAGGGGCCAGCTGAAGCTTTCTTT CASSRQGPAEAFF
NA TRBD1 TRBJ1-1 TRBV30 TGTGCCTGGAGTGTACTCTCCGCAGGGGGAAACACTGAAGCTTTCTTT CAWSVLSAGGNTEAFF
NA NA TRBJ1-2 TRBV30 TGTGCCTGGAGTGTTGACAGGCATGGCTACACCTTC CAWSVDRHGYTF
NA NA TRBJ1-2 TRBV3-1/TRBV3-2 TGTGCCAGCAGCCAAGATAGGTATGGCTACACCTTC CASSQDRYGYTF
NA NA TRBJ1-3 TRBV19 TGTGCCAGTAGTATAGCCTTCGGGGCGGCGAAGCAAAACACCATATATTTT CASSIAFGAAKQNTIYF
NA TRBD2 TRBJ2-3 TRBV2 TGTGCCAGCAGACTAGCGGGATTCACAGATACGCAGTATTTT CASRLAGFTDTQYF
NA NA TRBJ2-3 TRBV4-1 TGCGCCAGCAGCCGAGACCCGGATCTCACAGATACGCAGTATTTT CASSRDPDLTDTQYF
NA NA TRBJ2-1 TRBV5-1 TGCGCCAGCAGCTTGGAAGCCCTCGATGAGCAGTTCTTC CASSLEALDEQFF